The 10 T cell receptor beta chains listed next were all sequenced from one sample in a study of spatial heterogeneity in lung cancer. General study findings and limits: It was found that expanded intratumoral alpha and beta TCR counts tracked tumor mutation counts.

The antigens of these receptors remain unknown. One entry per CDR3 protein, called by TCRdb with MiXCR from the 5' RACE reads. The data show about 18,000 distinct CDR3 sequences, 8.5% to 10% seen once. Documented time point: sample taken at primary tumor resection. The sequencing used lung tumor tissue, collected at surgery. Source of these receptors: a female donor with early-stage non-small cell lung cancer.

In the case of this clonotype: The junction departs from the called germline gene at one end, perhaps through a read error. Little can be read into the size of this beta chain, an off-target read in a library designed for alpha chains. The V gene is TRBV7-2, the J gene TRBJ1-4; a weak D match, TRBD1 (5 bases). From germline, CDR1 is SGHTA and CDR2 FQGNSA. This CDR3 region has 18 residues. In DNA form, the CDR3 reads TGTGCCAGCAGCCCGCCCCCCGGGACGCATGCAACTAATGAAACACTGTTTTTT. Protein sequence: CASSPPPGTHATNETLFF.

The sample holds one count of this clonotype. The library was prepared for alpha chains; this beta chain is a stray read, so its frequency means little. The J gene is TRBJ2-7, the V gene TRBV5-1; unclear D gene. CDR1 is SGHRS and CDR2 is YFSETQ in the germline V gene. The CDR3 has 14 residues. Trimming stripped 3 bases from V and 3 bases from J, with 13 bases between. This chain's CDR3 is CASSWAPRYYEQYF. DNA of the CDR3: TGCGCCAGCAGCTGGGCCCCCCGTTACTACGAGCAGTACTTC.

Concerning this clonotype: Since it is a stray read in a library aimed at alpha chains, this beta chain has a size that is not meaningful. V usage is TRBV4-2 and J usage is TRBJ2-7; 9 positions agree with TRBD1. Germline V gene data show CDR1 as LGHNA and CDR2 as YNFKEQ. V was pared by 1 base and J by 2 bases, with 6 bases of the junction left unmatched. This CDR3 has 16 residues. The CDR3 region has the DNA TGTGCCAGCAGCCAAGCGAGGACAGGGGAGCCCTACGAGCAGTACTTC. Residues: CASSQARTGEPYEQYF.

Comment on this clonotype: The library was built for alpha chains, so this beta chain is an off-target read and its size means little. The chain has TRBV6-1 and TRBJ2-5, with D tentatively TRBD2 (6 bases). The V end lost 5 bases, the J end lost 4 bases, and 17 bases lay between the germline ends. Looked up from germline, CDR1 is MNHNS and CDR2 is SASEGT. The CDR3 runs to 15 residues. The CDR3 loop reads CASSPVAGLIETQYF. The DNA for the CDR3 is TGTGCCAGCAGTCCCGTCGCGGGGCTCATAGAGACCCAGTACTTC.

This clonotype was detected many times. Little can be read into the size of this beta chain, an off-target read in a library designed for alpha chains. The V and J genes are TRBV9 and TRBJ2-3, with 8 bases aligning to TRBD1. The CDR3 contains 15 residues. V lost 2 bases to trimming and J lost 1 base; unmatched junction nucleotides: 3. Germline V gene lookup returns CDR1 SGDLS and CDR2 YYNGEE. This CDR3 reads CASSVGQGGTDTQYF. CDR3 sequence (DNA): TGTGCCAGCAGCGTTGGACAGGGAGGCACAGATACGCAGTATTTT.

Details on this clonotype: This beta chain is off target for a library built for alpha chains, so its abundance means little. This sequence joins TRBV5-1 and TRBJ1-4, with 8 bases fitting TRBD1. Trimming took 2 bases from V and 8 from J; bases not matched to a gene: 11. The CDR3 totals 16 residues. Germline CDR1 reads SGHRS; CDR2 reads YFSETQ. CDR3 DNA sequence: TGCGCCAGCAGCTTCACCGGGACAGGCTCTCTGGAAAAACTGTTTTTT. This codes for CASSFTGTGSLEKLFF.

Relative to its sample, this clonotype is medium-sized. With the library built for alpha chains, this beta chain is off target and its frequency is not meaningful. V is TRBV12-5 and J is TRBJ2-3, with 8 nucleotides matching TRBD2. The CDR3 has 17 residues. The V and J ends lost 1 base and 4 bases, in that order; junction bases with no gene match: 10. Germline CDR1 reads LGHNT; CDR2 reads FRNRAP. In nucleotides, the CDR3 is TGTGCTAGTGGTTTGGCTCGGGGGGGTAGGGGCGCAGATACGCAGTATTTT. It encodes CASGLARGGRGADTQYF.

This clonotype was counted only a few times. This beta chain is off target for a library built for alpha chains, so its abundance means little. This sequence joins TRBV3-1 and TRBJ2-2; D is unclear. The CDR3 is 14 residues long. Germline lookup yields CDR1 LGHDT and CDR2 YNNKEL (reference sequence). Between the trimmed V and J ends, which lost 1 base and 5 bases, there was a span of 8 bases. In DNA, the CDR3 is TGTGCCAGCAGCCAAGTTGAACAAACCGGGGAGCTGTTTTTT. Protein: CASSQVEQTGELFF.

As regards this clonotype: A library prepared for alpha chains yielded this beta chain as an off-target read; its size is of little meaning. V is TRBV2 and J is TRBJ2-7; D unresolved. The CDR3 has 12 residues. The V gene lost 8 bases and the J gene lost 2 bases, with 10 bases spanning the gap. CDR1 is SNHLY, CDR2 FYNNEI, per germline. The CDR3 region has the DNA TGTGCCAGCCGAGACGGAACCTACGAGCAGTACTTC. It encodes CASRDGTYEQYF.

This clonotype was picked up many times. The junction does not match germline at one end; this may be a read error. Because the library targeted alpha chains, this beta chain is an off-target read whose size means little. The chain combines TRBV20-1 with TRBJ2-1; D gene uncertain. The length of the CDR3 is 13 residues. The germline CDR1 and CDR2 sequences are DFQATT and SNEGSKA (reference sequence). The CDR3 region has the DNA TGCAGTGCTGGAGACTTGTCCTCCAATGAGCAGTTCTTC. It codes for CSAGDLSSNEQFF.